This T cell receptor beta chain was recorded in a study of molecular identifiers for immune sequencing clone quantification (dated by TCRdb to 2016 to 2019). About the investigation overall: For a replicate experiment, the RNA from either approximately 20,000 or 100,000 naive CD8 T cells was divided into five aliquots, and four of those aliquots went on to sequencing. This methods study used CD8 T cells to benchmark TCR RNA copy counting and molecular-identifier clustering-based TCR repertoire sequencing (MIDCIRS).

This clonotype was observed many times. Its antigen is unknown. No base-level quality is on record; no much larger clone is a single base apart. V and J are truncated by 1 base and 2 bases respectively, leaving an intervening sequence of 10 bases. The CDR3 goes from the cysteine to the phenylalanine over 15 residues. Of the read, only the CDR3 DNA is kept; its 45 bases are in frame from base 1. The germline V gene supplies CDR1 LGHNA and CDR2 YNFKEQ. The paper's findings and limits, for the study overall: Naive libraries contained spiked-in Jurkat TCR RNA (roughly 10 copies' worth), which is not part of the donor repertoire. In CMV-specific effector cells, clones with more than 20 RNA copies accounted for over 98% of molecules, whereas in naive cells such clones accounted for under 1%. When barcode sub-clustering was omitted, TCR diversity was inflated by chimeric consensus sequences, with chimeras reaching as high as 47%. Modeling estimated 2.5 to 3 recovered TCR RNA copies per cell, compared with about ten by digital PCR, which implies about 30% capture efficiency. Spiked-in Jurkat TCR RNA equivalent to a single cell was reported to be detectable even among one million naive CD8 T cells. Highly expanded clone sizes could be underestimated if identical TCR molecules share a barcode.

Library construction relied on PCR. Reads for this sample came from a NextSeq 500. Bulk TCR libraries were made following a previously described method, with the TCR primers given in Table S5. The Qiagen AllPrep DNA/RNA kit was used to purify total RNA. Before analysis, reads from multiple sequencing runs of one library were combined. The published analysis was carried out like this. Reads were retained only if their TCR constant sequence matched exactly, and those retained reads were trimmed to 150 nt and grouped according to their 12-nt molecular barcodes. Within each barcode group, reads were sub-clustered at a 15% Levenshtein threshold, and quality-weighted consensus sequences were built per RNA molecule. Non-functional sequences were removed, as were lower-count sequences one edit away from another. On the basis of fitting two negative binomial distributions, barcode sub-clusters with fewer than 20% of the maximum read count were discarded. TCRdb reran the public reads through fastp at Q25 and MiXCR, keeping productive beta chains. Duplicate CDR3 protein sequences are folded into a single record with the most common DNA and genes. TCRdb, not the original authors, processed these V and J calls. The sample table shows some 580,000 distinct CDR3 sequences, and approximately 24% are seen once. Of the sample, 0.7% to 0.95% falls within the top ten clones.

Naive CD8 T cell libraries were made from around 18,000 to 910,000 sorted cells using 10%, 30% or 50% of purified RNA. Naive CD8 T cells were FACS-sorted as CD8+CD4-CCR7+CD45RA+ on a BD FACSAria II into RLT Plus buffer. To test detection sensitivity, Jurkat RNA equal to under 13 TCR copies was added to samples of about 20,000-1,000,000 naive CD8 T cells. Enrichment of CD8 T cells was performed with RosetteSep CD8+ T Cell Enrichment Cocktail and Ficoll-Paque, after which ACK red cell lysis was carried out. The sequence came from a human donor in good health. Some libraries in this study had Jurkat cell RNA spiked in. This chain joins TRBV4-2 to TRBJ2-3, with no D gene named confidently. The sample taken for sequencing was naive CD8+ T cells from blood, with Jurkat cell RNA spiked in. The cell subset or site label for this specimen denotes: FACS-sorted CD8+CD4-CCR7+CD45RA+ naive T cells. The DNA sequence reads TGTGCCAGCAGCCAAGGTCCTAGTAACACAGATACGCAGTATTTT. Translation gives CASSQGPSNTDTQYF.